Described below is a single T cell receptor (beta chain) sequence and its context. The antigen is not known. The entry originates in a study of cytomegalovirus exposure and HLA in healthy donors. With 60 Vbeta and 13 Jbeta primers, the PCR was carried out. The data were produced by immunoSEQ multiplex PCR, yet TCRdb's version contains in-frame clones alone and is incomplete. Among more than 100,000 clones listed, under 80% were seen once. Study-wide points: Specific recognition of CMV antigens was confirmed in vitro for three chains (all CMV-associated).

This CDR3 is 17 amino acids long. Germline loops: CDR1 SEHNR, CDR2 FQNEAQ (reference sequence). J lost 0 bases, V lost 1 base, and 4 bases had no gene match. This clonotype was obtained from a woman aged 18-30 years in good health and CMV-seropositive. J is TRBJ2-2 and V is TRBV7-9; 8 nucleotides line up with TRBD2. Sequencing was done on a sample of PBMCs. The CDR3: CASSLGAGGANTGELFF. The CDR3 region has the DNA TGTGCCAGCAGCTTAGGGGCGGGGGGCGCGAACACCGGGGAGCTGTTTTTT.